This is a list of T cell receptor beta chains from one sample in a study of T-cell memory formation after mild COVID-19. TCRdb analysed the 5' RACE reads with MiXCR anew, one entry per CDR3 protein. The sample lists some 40,000 distinct CDR3 sequences, 7.3% occurring once. Sequenced sample: PBMCs or a T cell subset sorted from them (not recorded which). The source of these receptors is a man in his late teens or twenties who had mild COVID-19 (a few samples of this study predate the infection). Cell type and time point are not known. CDR3s include the opening cysteine and the closing phenylalanine or tryptophan. D genes are given only for firm matches. Clone size is given for some rows only: seen once, a few or many times, or a class if the clone is expanded.

v_call	cdr3_length	j_call	d_call	clone_size	cdr3_nt	cdr3_aa
TRBV5-1	13	TRBJ1-2	-	few	TGCGCCAGCAGCTTGCAGGGGCATGGCGGCTACACCTTC	CASSLQGHGGYTF
TRBV5-5	14	TRBJ1-1	TRBD1	few	TGTGCCAGCAGCTTGACAGGGGGATTCACTGAAGCTTTCTTT	CASSLTGGFTEAFF
TRBV28	17	TRBJ2-4	-	many	TGTGCCAGCAGTTTGAGAGTTGGTCGGGGGCCGAAAAACATTCAGTACTTC	CASSLRVGRGPKNIQYF
TRBV7-6	13	TRBJ1-5	-	few	TGTGCCAGCAGCCAGGGTTACTGGCAGCCCCAGCATTTT	CASSQGYWQPQHF
TRBV5-1	15	TRBJ2-7	-	many	TGCGCCAGCAGCCCTAGACAGGAATCGTTGCGCGAGCAGTACTTC	CASSPRQESLREQYF
TRBV5-1	14	TRBJ2-5	-	-	TGCGCCAGCAGCCAGGGACACAGCCAAGAGACCCAGTACTTC	CASSQGHSQETQYF
TRBV28	13	TRBJ1-6	TRBD1	few	TGTGCCAGCACCCTCAGGGGGAATTCACCCCTCCACTTT	CASTLRGNSPLHF
TRBV12-3/TRBV12-4	15	TRBJ2-5	-	few	TGTGCCAGCAGTTTCTTCAGGGGGGATCAAGATACCCAGTACTTC	CASSFFRGDQDTQYF
TRBV5-1	14	TRBJ2-7	TRBD2	-	TGCGCCAGCAGCGAGCGGGGGAGCTCCTACGAGCAGTACTTC	CASSERGSSYEQYF
TRBV7-9	12	TRBJ2-3	-	many	TGTGCCAGCAGCTTAGAAGGGGATACGCAGTATTTT	CASSLEGDTQYF
TRBV28	19	TRBJ2-1	TRBD2	few	TGTGCCAGCACCCTAACGTGGGGACTAGCGGGGGAAAACTACAATGAGCAGTTCTTC	CASTLTWGLAGENYNEQFF
TRBV5-5	15	TRBJ2-2	TRBD2	many	TGTGCCAGCAGCTTGGGACTAGCGGGACGCGGGGAGCTGTTTTTT	CASSLGLAGRGELFF
TRBV11-1	15	TRBJ2-2	-	-	TGTGCCAGCTTAGACAGTCGCTGGAACACCGGGGAGCTGTTTTTT	CASLDSRWNTGELFF
TRBV6-6	14	TRBJ2-3	TRBD2	-	TGTGCCAGCACCACTAGCGGGGGGGAAGATACGCAGTATTTT	CASTTSGGEDTQYF
TRBV5-1	14	TRBJ2-1	-	few	TGCGCCAGCAGTAGGCAGGATACTTTCAATGAGCAGTTCTTC	CASSRQDTFNEQFF
TRBV3-1	14	TRBJ2-5	TRBD2	few	TGTGCCAGCAGCCTTCGGGAGGGAAGAGAGACCCAGTACTTC	CASSLREGRETQYF
TRBV28	14	TRBJ1-1	TRBD1	many	TGTGCCAGCACCCCGACAGGGGCGGACACTGAAGCTTTCTTT	CASTPTGADTEAFF
TRBV5-1	13	TRBJ1-1	-	-	TGCGCCAGCAGCACCACAGGGTACACTGAAGCTTTCTTT	CASSTTGYTEAFF
TRBV12-3/TRBV12-4	16	TRBJ2-7	TRBD1	-	TGTGCCAGCAGTTTCGGGGGGCCCGACAGGGGGGCCGAGCAGTACTTC	CASSFGGPDRGAEQYF
TRBV2	15	TRBJ1-6	-	few	TGTGCCAGCAATCCACCTCCCTCCTATAATTCACCCCTCCACTTT	CASNPPPSYNSPLHF
TRBV20-1	13	TRBJ2-2	-	medium-sized	TGCAGTGCTAGATTGACCGCTAGCGGGGAGCTGTTTTTT	CSARLTASGELFF
TRBV7-2	14	TRBJ2-3	TRBD2	medium-sized	TGTGCCAGCAGCTTCGTAGCGGGGACAGATACGCAGTATTTT	CASSFVAGTDTQYF
TRBV12-5	16	TRBJ1-2	-	-	TGTGCTAGTGGTTTGAGGATCGGCAGAGCTATGTATGGCTACACCTTC	CASGLRIGRAMYGYTF
TRBV6-5	11	TRBJ1-1	-	few	TGTGCCAGCAGCTCCTCTACTGAAGCTTTCTTT	CASSSSTEAFF
TRBV4-2	16	TRBJ2-1	-	-	TGTGCCAGCAGCCAAGATACTCGGGGGTCCTACAATGAGCAGTTCTTC	CASSQDTRGSYNEQFF
TRBV7-9	16	TRBJ2-3	-	medium-sized	TGTGCCAGCAGCGCTAGAGCGGTCTCTAAGGCAGATACGCAGTATTTT	CASSARAVSKADTQYF
TRBV29-1	15	TRBJ2-1	TRBD1	few	TGCAGCGTTGAAGGTGACAGGGGCGAGCTCAATGAGCAGTTCTTC	CSVEGDRGELNEQFF
TRBV29-1	15	TRBJ2-2	-	many	TGCAGCGTATTAGACTCTTTTGGGATTGCCGGGGAGCTGTTTTTT	CSVLDSFGIAGELFF
TRBV4-3	13	TRBJ2-3	-	many	TGCGCCAGCGCCGGTGCCCATCGGGATACGCAGTATTTT	CASAGAHRDTQYF
TRBV5-1	15	TRBJ1-5	-	many	TGCGCCAGCAGCTTGGCTCCAGGGGAAGGTCAGCCCCAGCATTTT	CASSLAPGEGQPQHF
TRBV20-1	14	TRBJ2-3	-	-	TGCAGTGCTAGAGATCTCCCCGGGGTAGATACGCAGTATTTT	CSARDLPGVDTQYF
TRBV5-1	14	TRBJ1-1	TRBD1	many	TGCGCCAGCAGTCGGGACAGGCCATACACTGAAGCTTTCTTT	CASSRDRPYTEAFF
TRBV11-2	15	TRBJ2-5	-	few	TGTGCCAGCAGCTTAATGTCGGGATACCAAGAGACCCAGTACTTC	CASSLMSGYQETQYF
TRBV6-1	16	TRBJ2-2	TRBD1	few	TGTGCCAGCAGTGTCAGACAGGGAATGACTTCCGGGGAGCTGTTTTTT	CASSVRQGMTSGELFF
TRBV5-6	15	TRBJ1-5	-	many	TGTGCCAGCAGCTTATCCGGGGCCGGGCATCAGCCCCAGCATTTT	CASSLSGAGHQPQHF
TRBV10-3	14	TRBJ2-1	-	few	TGTGCCATCAGTGAGTCGACGGGATTCAATGAGCAGTTCTTC	CAISESTGFNEQFF
TRBV4-1	15	TRBJ1-2	TRBD1	-	TGCGCCAGCAGCCAAGGGAGACAGGGCGGCTATGGCTACACCTTC	CASSQGRQGGYGYTF
TRBV20-1	12	TRBJ2-3	-	many	TGCAGTGCTGAGGCCCGGGGGGATACGCAGTATTTT	CSAEARGDTQYF
TRBV5-1	12	TRBJ2-1	-	-	TGCGCCAGCAGCTTGGAGGGGTATGAGCAGTTCTTC	CASSLEGYEQFF
TRBV27	16	TRBJ2-2	TRBD1	-	TGTGCCAGCAGGCAGGGGGCGAGGTTGGACACCGGGGAGCTGTTTTTT	CASRQGARLDTGELFF
TRBV28	14	TRBJ2-5	TRBD2	many	TGTGCCAGCAGTTTGGCGGGGGGAGGAGAGACCCAGTACTTC	CASSLAGGGETQYF